The rows below give T cell receptor beta chains drawn from one sample of a study of a mutant IDH1 vaccine in newly diagnosed glioma. Profiled with immunoSEQ multiplex PCR; TCRdb holds only in-frame clones, not every one. The data hold 68,000 or so clones, with almost 85% observed a single time. These receptors have no known antigen. This specimen was PBMCs, taken from a glioma patient whose treatment included an IDH1 peptide vaccine. The receptor source for this set is a young man with glioma. CDR3s include the opening cysteine and the closing phenylalanine or tryptophan. The order of the fields is CDR3 protein, CDR3 DNA, J gene, clone size, D gene, V gene. D genes are given only for firm matches. Expanded clones get a size class; other rows say once, few or many, or leave the size out.

cdr3_aa: CASSQLADLSYEQYF
cdr3_nt: TGCGCCAGCAGCCAACTAGCGGACCTCTCCTACGAGCAGTACTTC
j_call: TRBJ2-7
clone_size: NA
d_call: TRBD2
v_call: TRBV4-3

cdr3_aa: CASSRSGFTVDAGELFF
cdr3_nt: TGTGCCAGCAGCCGGTCCGGCTTTACGGTTGACGCCGGGGAGCTGTTTTTT
j_call: TRBJ2-2
clone_size: NA
d_call: NA
v_call: TRBV4-2

cdr3_aa: CASTGTSGTRVEQFF
cdr3_nt: TGTGCCAGCACCGGGACTAGCGGGACTAGAGTTGAGCAGTTCTTC
j_call: TRBJ2-1
clone_size: NA
d_call: TRBD2
v_call: TRBV6-1

cdr3_aa: CAWGRGGSSSEAFF
cdr3_nt: TGTGCCTGGGGCCGAGGGGGCTCAAGCTCTGAAGCTTTCTTT
j_call: TRBJ1-1
clone_size: NA
d_call: TRBD1
v_call: TRBV30

cdr3_aa: CASSRQFSGNTIYF
cdr3_nt: TGTGCCAGCAGCAGACAGTTCTCTGGAAACACCATATATTTT
j_call: TRBJ1-3
clone_size: NA
d_call: NA
v_call: TRBV6-5

cdr3_aa: CASSRPRYEQYF
cdr3_nt: TGTGCCAGCAGCCGACCCCGATACGAGCAGTACTTC
j_call: TRBJ2-7
clone_size: once
d_call: NA
v_call: TRBV28

cdr3_aa: CASSPSREKLFF
cdr3_nt: TGTGCCAGCTCACCATCTAGGGAAAAACTGTTTTTT
j_call: TRBJ1-4
clone_size: NA
d_call: NA
v_call: TRBV18

cdr3_aa: CASSLGTLYEQYF
cdr3_nt: TGTGCCAGCAGTCTCGGGACTCTCTACGAGCAGTACTTC
j_call: TRBJ2-7
clone_size: NA
d_call: NA
v_call: TRBV27

cdr3_aa: CASGTYEQYF
cdr3_nt: TGTGCCAGCGGTACCTACGAGCAGTACTTC
j_call: TRBJ2-7
clone_size: NA
d_call: NA
v_call: TRBV6-5

cdr3_aa: CASSFSGEWRAFF
cdr3_nt: TGTGCCAGCAGTTTCTCGGGGGAATGGCGGGCTTTCTTT
j_call: TRBJ1-1
clone_size: NA
d_call: NA
v_call: TRBV28

cdr3_aa: CASSFALNTEAFF
cdr3_nt: TGTGCCAGCAGCTTCGCCTTGAACACTGAAGCTTTCTTT
j_call: TRBJ1-1
clone_size: NA
d_call: NA
v_call: TRBV5-4